Presented here are 20 T cell receptor beta chains from one specimen sequenced in a study of regulatory T cells in long-lasting Graves disease. CDR3 regions were amplified by Arm-PCR using iRepertoire HTBI primers to build TCR beta libraries. TCRdb called the multiplex PCR reads again in MiXCR, with one record for every CDR3 protein. The sample has 350,000 to 450,000 distinct CDR3 sequences; roughly 20% are singletons. Indicated time point: persistent/refractory GD, antithyroid drugs over 5 years with positive TRAb. Scientists built the TCR library using RNA that was extracted from PBMCs. The sequencing used peripheral blood mononuclear cells (PBMCs), collected when the disease was refractory, from a patient treated with antithyroid drugs. The source is a woman aged 40-49 years with Graves disease.

Only a few counts were recorded for this clonotype. This chain connects TRBV2 to TRBJ2-1; D not certain. The CDR3 runs 13 residues. The germline CDR1 and CDR2 sequences are SNHLY and FYNNEI. V lost 3 bases and J lost 4, with 7 bases in between. The CDR3 coding sequence is TGTGCCAGCAGTGATTTGTGGTACAATGAGCAGTTCTTC. Translation: CASSDLWYNEQFF.

This clonotype was recorded at least ten times. The chain employs TRBV11-3 and TRBJ1-1, with no clear D. Germline assignment: CDR1 SGHNT and CDR2 YENEEA. This CDR3 comprises 13 residues. Between the trimmed V and J ends, which lost 2 bases and 3 bases, there was a span of 7 bases. The CDR3 nucleotides read TGTGCCAGCAGCTTAACAGAGTACACTGAAGCTTTCTTT. Protein: CASSLTEYTEAFF. Together with reference TRBV11-3 and TRBJ1-1, the CDR3 gives the full variable domain: EAGVVQSPRYKIIEKKQPVAFWCNPISGHNTLYWYLQNLGQGPELLIRYENEEAVDDSQLPKDRFSAERLKGVDSTLKIQPAELGDSAVYLCASSLTEYTEAFFGQGTRLTVV.

The chain joins TRBV7-9 to TRBJ2-7; TRBD1 matches at 8 bases. V lost 5 bases to trimming and J lost 7 bases; unmatched junction nucleotides: 13. The CDR3 runs to 15 residues. Germline V lookup: CDR1 SEHNR, CDR2 FQNEAQ (reference sequence). CDR3 nucleotides: TGTGCCAGCAGCCCGCCGGGACAGGAAAGGGGGGAGCAGTACTTC. Protein sequence: CASSPPGQERGEQYF.

CDR3 loop: CASSISIQEGQETQYF. The CDR3 DNA follows: TGTGCCAGCAGCATTTCCATTCAGGAGGGGCAAGAGACCCAGTACTTC. The rearrangement links TRBV6-1 to TRBJ2-5; TRBD2 might be the D (6 bases). In germline, CDR1 is MNHNS, CDR2 SASEGT. This CDR3 spans 16 amino acids. With 6 bases removed from V and 2 bases from J, the gap between germline ends came to 19 bases.

The table lists this clonotype with many counts. V is TRBV2 and J is TRBJ2-7, with no clear D. There are 10 residues in the CDR3. The germline V and J ends were trimmed by 7 bases and 6 bases, with 7 bases remaining between them. CDR1 and CDR2 (germline): SNHLY, FYNNEI. The CDR3: CASKVSEQYF. The CDR3 DNA sequence: TGTGCCAGCAAAGTTTCCGAGCAGTACTTC.

This clonotype was recorded many times. The chain employs TRBV29-1 and TRBJ1-1; TRBD1 aligns across 8 bases. This CDR3 region has 14 residues. The trim removed 7 bases at V and 0 bases at J, leaving 7 bases unmatched. CDR1 is SQVTM and CDR2 is ANQGSEA in the germline V gene. CDR3 sequence reads: CSGDRGALNTEAFF. As DNA, the CDR3 is TGCAGCGGTGACAGGGGAGCTCTGAACACTGAAGCTTTCTTT.

This clonotype was observed many times. The rearrangement joins TRBV28 to TRBJ2-5; tentative D call: TRBD2 (6 bases). The CDR3 has 14 amino acids. With 9 bases removed from V and 2 bases from J, the gap between germline ends came to 16 bases. In germline, CDR1 is MDHEN, CDR2 SYDVKM. The CDR3 region has the DNA TGTGCCAGTGGGTTTGGCGGGGCACAAGAGACCCAGTACTTC. It is translated as CASGFGGAQETQYF.

The table lists this clonotype with a few counts. V usage is TRBV5-1 and J usage is TRBJ2-2; 10 bases map to TRBD1. J was trimmed by 5 bases and V by 4 bases; bases with no gene match: 8. The CDR3 consists of 16 residues. The germline CDR1 and CDR2 sequences are SGHRS and YFSETQ. The CDR3 reads CASSTRQGAWTGELFF. DNA of the CDR3: TGCGCCAGCAGCACCAGACAGGGGGCCTGGACCGGGGAGCTGTTTTTT.

The V and J genes are TRBV12-3 or TRBV12-4 and TRBJ2-7, with D perhaps TRBD1 (6 bases). Trimming removed 1 base at V and 3 bases at J, with 10 bases between. The CDR3 runs to 14 residues. The CDR3 sequence is CASSLGRDNYEQYF. As DNA, the CDR3 is TGTGCCAGCAGTTTAGGCAGGGACAACTACGAGCAGTACTTC.

The J gene is TRBJ2-2, the V gene TRBV12-3 or TRBV12-4; no clear D. The germline V and J ends were trimmed by 10 bases and 5 bases, with 14 bases remaining between them. The CDR3 is 13 amino acids. For the CDR3, the DNA is TGTGCCACCCAAAGAATATTAACCGGGGAGCTGTTTTTT. Translation: CATQRILTGELFF.

This clonotype was seen a handful of times. The chain combines TRBV7-2 with TRBJ1-1; tentative D call: TRBD1 (6 bases). Germline V lookup: CDR1 SGHTA, CDR2 FQGNSA. With 4 bases removed from V and 5 bases from J, the gap between germline ends came to 14 bases. The CDR3 sequence is 14 residues long. CDR3 sequence: CASSSVQGNTEAFF. The CDR3 DNA follows: TGTGCCAGCAGCTCGGTTCAGGGGAATACTGAAGCTTTCTTT.

This clonotype was seen ten or more times. The V and J genes are TRBV28 and TRBJ2-7; 10 nucleotides line up with TRBD2. V lost 5 bases, J lost 3 bases, and 7 bases stayed unmatched. The CDR3 covers 15 residues. CDR1 and CDR2 (germline): MDHEN, SYDVKM. CDR3 in amino acids: CASSLGTSVHYEQYF. The CDR3 DNA reads TGTGCCAGCAGTCTTGGGACTAGCGTACACTACGAGCAGTACTTC.

This chain joins TRBV2 and TRBJ2-3; 9 positions match TRBD1. CDR3 length equals 15 residues. Germline CDR1 and CDR2: SNHLY and FYNNEI. The V and J ends lost 3 bases and 6 bases, in that order; junction bases with no gene match: 7. CDR3 in amino acids: CASSDDTGGADTQYF. For the CDR3, the DNA is TGTGCCAGCAGTGATGATACAGGGGGCGCGGATACGCAGTATTTT.

This clonotype has just a few counts. This chain uses TRBV6-9 with TRBJ2-2, with D perhaps TRBD2 (5 bases). V lost 3 bases, J lost 6 bases, and 11 bases lay in between. The CDR3 runs 14 residues. Germline-derived CDR1 and CDR2 are MNHGY and SVAAGI. Here the CDR3 DNA reads TGTGCCAGCAGTTACTCACTAGGATCCGGGGAGCTGTTTTTT. Protein product: CASSYSLGSGELFF.

Remarks on this clonotype: A much more abundant neighbour one base away suggests this may be a read error. V and J are TRBV24-1 and TRBJ2-7; possible D gene TRBD2, 6 bases. The CDR3 has 12 amino acids. Germline CDR1 and CDR2: KGHDR and SFDVKD. The V gene lost 10 bases and the J gene lost 5 bases, with 14 bases spanning the gap. The CDR3 DNA reads as TGTGCCACGAGCAGGAGCGGGCACGAGCAGTACTTC. The encoded protein is CATSRSGHEQYF.

At least ten counts were recorded for this clonotype. The chain links TRBV2 to TRBJ2-2; no firm D call. Trimming took 1 base from V and 6 from J, leaving 6 bases between them. The CDR3 covers 13 residues. The germline V gene has CDR1 SNHLY and CDR2 FYNNEI. The CDR3 loop reads CASSEGVAGELFF. The CDR3 coding sequence is TGTGCCAGCAGTGAAGGGGTAGCCGGGGAGCTGTTTTTT. The full variable domain, its missing parts supplied by reference TRBV2 and TRBJ2-2, is EPEVTQTPSHQVTQMGQEVILRCVPISNHLYFYWYRQILGQKVEFLVSFYNNEISEKSEIFDDQFSVERPDGSNFTLKIRSTKLEDSAMYFCASSEGVAGELFFGEGSRLTVL.

This clonotype was seen a few times. V and J are TRBV13 and TRBJ2-7; no firm D call. The CDR3 sequence is 14 residues long. V was pared by 3 bases and J by 7 bases, with 16 bases between. CDR1 PRHDT and CDR2 FYEKMQ come from the germline V gene (reference sequence). DNA for the CDR3: TGTGCCAGCAGCTTCGCCGATGGCCCGCGGGAGCAGTACTTC. Protein sequence: CASSFADGPREQYF.

This chain uses TRBV10-2 with TRBJ2-5; no clear D. The germline V gene encodes CDR1 WSHSY and CDR2 SAAADI. CDR3 length: 14 residues. The ends were cut back, 3 bases at V and 2 bases at J, with 10 bases in the middle. CDR3 residues: CASSDGNSQETQYF. The CDR3 DNA sequence: TGCGCCAGCAGTGATGGGAATTCGCAAGAGACCCAGTACTTC.

The chain links TRBV18 to TRBJ2-5; D is possibly TRBD1 or TRBD2 (7 bases each). The germline gives CDR1 KGHSH, CDR2 LQKENI. The CDR3 covers 18 residues. V shed 1 base and J shed 2 bases, with 20 bases lying between them. This CDR3 reads CASSPRPRGGADQETQYF. The CDR3 DNA reads as TGTGCCAGCTCACCACGCCCCAGGGGGGGGGCCGATCAAGAGACCCAGTACTTC.

This clonotype has a count of ten or more. This sequence joins TRBV14 and TRBJ2-5, with D possibly being TRBD2 (5 bases). Per germline, CDR1 SGHDN and CDR2 FVKESK. This CDR3 is built from 12 residues. V lost 2 bases, J lost 5 bases, and 6 bases lay in between. This CDR3 reads CASSQRGETQYF. The CDR3 DNA sequence: TGTGCCAGCAGCCAACGGGGTGAGACCCAGTACTTC.